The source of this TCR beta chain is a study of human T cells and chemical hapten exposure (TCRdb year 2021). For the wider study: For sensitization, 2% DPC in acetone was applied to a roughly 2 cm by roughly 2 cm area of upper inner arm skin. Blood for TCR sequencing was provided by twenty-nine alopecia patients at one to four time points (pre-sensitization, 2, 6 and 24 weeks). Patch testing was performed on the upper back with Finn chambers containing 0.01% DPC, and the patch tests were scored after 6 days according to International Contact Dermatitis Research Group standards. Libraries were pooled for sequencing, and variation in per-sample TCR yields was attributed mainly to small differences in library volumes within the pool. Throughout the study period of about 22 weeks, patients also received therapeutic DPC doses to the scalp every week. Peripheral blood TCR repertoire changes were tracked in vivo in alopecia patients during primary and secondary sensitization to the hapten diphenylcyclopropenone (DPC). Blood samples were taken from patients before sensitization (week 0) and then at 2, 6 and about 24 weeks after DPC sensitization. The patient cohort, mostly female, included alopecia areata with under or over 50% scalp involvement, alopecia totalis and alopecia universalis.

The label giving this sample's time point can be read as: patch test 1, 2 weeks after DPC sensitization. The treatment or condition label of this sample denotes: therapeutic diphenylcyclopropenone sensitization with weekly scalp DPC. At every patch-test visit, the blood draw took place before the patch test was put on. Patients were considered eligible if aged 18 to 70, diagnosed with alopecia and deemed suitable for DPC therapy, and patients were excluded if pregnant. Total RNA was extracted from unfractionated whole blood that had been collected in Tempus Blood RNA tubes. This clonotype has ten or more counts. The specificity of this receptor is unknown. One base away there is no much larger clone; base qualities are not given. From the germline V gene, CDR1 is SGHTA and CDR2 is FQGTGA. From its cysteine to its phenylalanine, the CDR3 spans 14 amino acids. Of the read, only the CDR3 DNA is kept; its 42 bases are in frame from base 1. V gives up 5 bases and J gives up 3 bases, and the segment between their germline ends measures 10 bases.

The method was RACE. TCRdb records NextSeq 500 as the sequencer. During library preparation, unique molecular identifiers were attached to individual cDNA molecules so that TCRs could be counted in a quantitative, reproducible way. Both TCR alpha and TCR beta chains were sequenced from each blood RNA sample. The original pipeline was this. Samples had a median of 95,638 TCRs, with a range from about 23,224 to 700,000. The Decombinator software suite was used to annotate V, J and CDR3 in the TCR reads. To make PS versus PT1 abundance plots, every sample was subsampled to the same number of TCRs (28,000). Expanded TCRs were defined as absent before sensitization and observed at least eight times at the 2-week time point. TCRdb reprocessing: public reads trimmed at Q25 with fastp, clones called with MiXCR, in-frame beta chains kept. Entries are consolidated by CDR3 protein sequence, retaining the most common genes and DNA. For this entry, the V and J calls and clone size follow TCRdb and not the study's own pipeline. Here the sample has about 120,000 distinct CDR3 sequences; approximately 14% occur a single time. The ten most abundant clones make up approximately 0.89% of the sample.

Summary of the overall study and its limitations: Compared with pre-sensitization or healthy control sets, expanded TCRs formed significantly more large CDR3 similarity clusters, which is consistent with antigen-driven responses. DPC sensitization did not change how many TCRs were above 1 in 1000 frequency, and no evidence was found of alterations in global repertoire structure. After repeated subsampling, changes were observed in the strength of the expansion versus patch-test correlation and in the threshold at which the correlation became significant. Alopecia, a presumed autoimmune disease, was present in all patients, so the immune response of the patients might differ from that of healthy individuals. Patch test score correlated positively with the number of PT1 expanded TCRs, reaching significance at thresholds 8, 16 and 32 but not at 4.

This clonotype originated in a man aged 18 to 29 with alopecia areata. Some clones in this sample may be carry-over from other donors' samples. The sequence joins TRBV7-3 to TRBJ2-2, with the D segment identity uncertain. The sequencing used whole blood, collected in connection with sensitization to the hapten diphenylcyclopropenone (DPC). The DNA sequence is TGTGCCAGCAGCCAAGATCGAGACACCGGGGAGCTGTTTTTT. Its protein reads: CASSQDRDTGELFF.